The TCR beta chain under discussion was sequenced for a study of OX40 agonist ivuxolimab in advanced cancers. Study overall: The dose-escalation cohort had hepatocellular carcinoma, melanoma, renal cell or head and neck cancer.

To note about this clone: Its antigen is as yet unknown. This sample also contains other DNA sequences that code for the same CDR3.

General observations from the study: Relative to CD4+ cells, CD8+ T cells on average had more expanded clones. The expanded peripheral T cells' antigen specificity was not determined.

The method was immunoSEQ multiplex PCR; TCRdb's version includes in-frame clones alone and lacks a portion of them. The profile shows 90,000 to 95,000 clones, more than 75% of them singletons. The V gene's germline CDR1 is SGHRS and CDR2 YFSETQ. Trimming took 0 bases from V and 0 from J, leaving 7 bases between them. The CDR3 loop spans 14 amino acids. The chain employs TRBV5-1 and TRBJ2-7, with TRBD1 as a possible D gene (5 bases). This TCR came from an adult with an advanced solid tumor such as melanoma, head and neck, liver or kidney cancer. Specimen: CD4+ or CD8+ T cells sorted from blood, collected in a trial of the OX40 agonist ivuxolimab. In DNA form, the CDR3 reads TGCGCCAGCAGCTTGGGGGGCAACTCCTACGAGCAGTACTTC. It specifies CASSLGGNSYEQYF.